This TCR beta chain stems from a study of blood T cells in healthy people across ages. Study observations and caveats: TCR beta diversity was tightly associated with the proportion of naive T cells.

This clonotype appeared a few times. Its antigen is as yet unknown. Through a sample-barcoded 5' primer and a J-beta primer mix, a second PCR was run for 7 to 11 cycles. A minimum of 2.5 million CDR3-containing paired-end reads was obtained for each sample. MiXCR was run by TCRdb on the 5' RACE reads, yielding one entry per CDR3 protein. The table includes roughly 1.5 million distinct CDR3 sequences, roughly two fifths detected once. PBMCs numbering at least 6 million were isolated per sample. Sequenced sample: blood. The TCR comes from a woman aged 18 to 35 in good health.

CDR3 sequence reads: CASSSGGQGNEKLFF. CDR3 coding DNA: TGTGCCAGCAGCTCGGGAGGACAGGGCAACGAAAAACTGTTTTTT. The chain uses TRBV7-2 and TRBJ1-4; 8 bases line up with TRBD1. V dropped 4 bases and J dropped 8; count of bases not matched to a gene: 9. Germline values: CDR1 SGHTA, CDR2 FQGNSA. The CDR3 sequence is 15 residues long.